A selection of T cell receptor beta chains follows, all from one sample in a study of STAT3 mutations in large granular lymphocyte leukemia. TCRdb keeps only in-frame clones here, not all; method: immunoSEQ multiplex PCR. The sample holds 20,000 or so clones, about 92% seen once. Material for sequencing was peripheral blood mononuclear cells. Every receptor here comes from a man in his sixties with T-cell large granular lymphocyte leukemia. Some clones in this sample may be carry-over from other donors' samples. The conserved cysteine and the conserved F or W are not part of the CDR3 here. Where a row states a size, it is once, few, many or the class of an expanded clone; other rows omit it.

ASSLRGQETQY	11	-	TRBV27	TRBJ2-5
ASSLPGVNEKLF	12	-	TRBV5-5	TRBJ1-4
ASSGRTSGGGEQY	13	few	TRBV6-6	TRBJ2-7
ASSLQRQPQETQY	13	-	TRBV11-2	TRBJ2-5
ASSLVTGGNEKLF	13	-	TRBV5-8	TRBJ1-4
ASSLPGTGSGYT	12	-	TRBV5-1	TRBJ1-2
AIGQGSDTGELF	12	-	TRBV10-3	TRBJ2-2
ASSLRASAGNTIY	13	-	TRBV11-3	TRBJ1-3
ASSYQTASSGNTIY	14	few	TRBV6-6	TRBJ1-3
ATLIQNTEAF	10	-	TRBV5-1	TRBJ1-1
ASSLLGIMNTEAF	13	-	TRBV5-1	TRBJ1-1
SATGGAGNQPQH	12	-	TRBV29-1	TRBJ1-5
AWILKQGAPYEQY	13	-	TRBV30	TRBJ2-7
ASYTGGSSYEQY	12	-	TRBV28	TRBJ2-7
ASSLFWGAYEQY	12	-	TRBV7-8	TRBJ2-7
ASSPGRGANVLT	12	few	TRBV27	TRBJ2-6
ASSPPGTGRAEGTQY	15	-	TRBV18	TRBJ2-5
ASSPGVPTPYNYGYT	15	-	TRBV9	TRBJ1-2
ASSLEGGANADTQY	14	-	TRBV7-9	TRBJ2-3
ASSPTGWRYTEAF	13	-	TRBV7-9	TRBJ1-1